Below, 20 T cell receptor beta chains from the same sample are listed, as sequenced in a study of T cells in women clearing cervical HPV infection. The protocol was immunoSEQ multiplex PCR, while the TCRdb copy is restricted to in-frame clones and leaves out a portion. Its listing shows about 30,000 clones. Input material: blood buffy coat. The receptors derive from a woman aged 18 to 75 with a cervical HPV16 infection that either progressed to CIN3+ or cleared (not recorded which).

Of note for this clone: The read falls 3 residues short of the CDR3 end, and the missing part is taken from the germline J gene. This chain connects TRBV30 to TRBJ2-1, with D maybe TRBD1 (6 bases). The CDR3 sequence is 18 residues long. Per the germline V gene, CDR1 is GTSNPN and CDR2 is SVGIG (reference sequence). Trimming stripped 6 bases from V and 6 bases from J, with 30 bases between. CDR3 region: CACPVGKRQANYLNEQFF. CDR3 bases read: TGTGCCTGCCCCGTCGGGAAACGACAGGCCAACTATCTCAATGAG. The full variable domain, with the rest looked up from reference TRBV30 and TRBJ2-1, is SQTIHQWPATLVQPVGSPLSLECTVEGTSNPNLYWYRQAAGRGLQLLFYSVGIGQISSEVPQNLSASRPQDRQFILSSKKLLLSDSGFYLCACPVGKRQANYLNEQFFGPGTRLTVL.

Turning to this clone: The read comes to an end 3 residues before the CDR3 does, leaving the germline J gene to fill in the end. The rearrangement links TRBV5-6 to TRBJ1-1; TRBD1 aligns across 7 bases. Germline V CDR1 and CDR2: SGHDT, YYEEEE. The V and J ends lost 1 base and 5 bases, in that order; junction bases with no gene match: 5. This CDR3 contains 14 residues. The CDR3 reads CASSLLAGGTEAFF. The sequenced CDR3 bases are TGTGCCAGCAGCTTGTTGGCAGGGGGTACTGAA. The full variable domain, in which reference TRBV5-6 and TRBJ1-1 provide the parts outside the CDR3, is DAGVTQSPTHLIKTRGQQVTLRCSPKSGHDTVSWYQQALGQGPQFIFQYYEEEERQRGNFPDRFSGHQFPNYSSELNVNALLLGDSALYLCASSLLAGGTEAFFGQGTRLTVV.

A note on this clone: The sequenced fragment ends 3 residues before the CDR3 boundary, so the rest is inferred from the germline J gene. The V call is TRBV20-1, the J call TRBJ2-7; 12 bases are a match to TRBD2. The CDR3 is made up of 16 amino acids. V lost 3 bases to trimming and J lost 2 bases; unmatched junction nucleotides: 8. CDR1 DFQATT and CDR2 SNEGSKA come from the germline V gene (reference sequence). The CDR3 region is CSARVRRTSGTYEQYF. CDR3 DNA (partial): TGCAGTGCTAGGGTTCGTCGGACTAGCGGGACCTACGAG.

With respect to this clone: The read gets to within 3 residues of the CDR3 end, and the germline J gene fills in the rest. The rearrangement links TRBV18 to TRBJ1-1; no firm D call. The ends were cut back, 3 bases at V and 1 base at J, with 9 bases in the middle. CDR1 and CDR2 (germline): KGHSH, LQKENI. CDR3 size: 14 residues. CDR3 DNA (partial): TGTGCCAGCTCACCTGCCGGGTCGAACACTGAA. Amino acid sequence: CASSPAGSNTE. The CDR3 in full is CASSPAGSNTEAFF. The full variable domain, in which reference TRBV18 and TRBJ1-1 provide the parts outside the CDR3, is NAGVMQNPRHLVRRRGQEARLRCSPMKGHSHVYWYRQLPEEGLKFMVYLQKENIIDESGMPKERFSAEFPKEGPSILRIQQVVRGDSAAYFCASSPAGSNTEAFFGQGTRLTVV.

A note on this clone: Coverage ceases 3 residues before the CDR3 finishes, and the germline J gene fills in the end. The V and J genes are TRBV5-8 and TRBJ2-3; 9 bases agree with TRBD1. The germline gives CDR1 SGHTS, CDR2 YDEGEE. CDR3 length: 15 residues. V dropped 4 bases and J dropped 4; count of bases not matched to a gene: 7. The CDR3 DNA, read in part, is TGTGCCAGCAGCGGCGGGACAGGGCATGCAGATACG. This encodes CASSGGTGHADT. The whole CDR3 protein reads CASSGGTGHADTQYF.

A remark on this clone: The read halts 3 residues ahead of the CDR3 end, with the missing end drawn from the germline J gene. V is TRBV5-4 and J is TRBJ2-5; 11 bases align to TRBD2. Germline CDR1 SGHNT, CDR2 YYREEE (reference sequence). Trimming cost V 4 bases and J 3 bases; bases outside gene matches: 5. CDR3 length: 15 amino acids. The CDR3 loop reads CASSRGTSGEETQYF. The DNA read from the CDR3 is TGTGCCAGCAGCAGGGGGACTAGCGGAGAAGAGACC.

As regards this clone: The read stops 3 residues short of the end of the CDR3; the missing end is completed from the germline J gene. The gene calls are TRBV6-2 or TRBV6-3 and TRBJ2-1; 11 bases agree with TRBD2. CDR3 length: 16 residues. The germline V gene has CDR1 MNHEY and CDR2 SVGEGT. V was clipped by 2 bases and J by 5 bases; unmatched bases: 5. This CDR3 is CASSYLMTSGNNEQFF. The CDR3 bases that were read are TGTGCCAGCAGTTACCTTATGACTAGCGGGAACAATGAG.

As concerns this clone: Sequencing ends 3 residues short of the CDR3 end; the germline J gene provides the rest. The chain employs TRBV20-1 and TRBJ2-3, with 13 bases identical to TRBD2. Germline V lookup: CDR1 DFQATT, CDR2 SNEGSKA (reference sequence). CDR3 length equals 17 residues. V lost 3 bases and J lost 6; bases outside the gene matches: 12. The DNA read from the CDR3 is TGCAGTGCTAGTGCTTTGGGACTAGCGGGAATAAGCGATACG. This gives the protein CSASALGLAGISDT. The whole CDR3 sequence is CSASALGLAGISDTQYF.

About this clone itself: Read sequence stops 3 residues before the CDR3 end, and the germline J gene provides the missing end. The rearrangement links TRBV6-1 to TRBJ1-2, with a weak D call TRBD1 (5 bases). Germline V gives CDR1 MNHNS, CDR2 SASEGT. V lost 2 bases and J lost 4, with 8 bases in between. The CDR3 is made up of 13 amino acids. Here the CDR3 reads CASSEPGRYGYTF. The CDR3 DNA, read in part, is TGTGCCAGCAGTGAACCAGGGCGCTATGGC.

A note on this clone: The read stops 3 residues short of the end of the CDR3; the missing end is completed from the germline J gene. The chain has TRBV20-1 and TRBJ1-5; D unclear. This CDR3 has 15 residues. The V end lost 6 bases, the J end lost 7 bases, and 22 bases lay between the germline ends. Germline V lookup: CDR1 DFQATT, CDR2 SNEGSKA (reference sequence). The part of the CDR3 DNA that was read is TGCAGTGCCGCCCTGAGGCCGCCACCTCCCCAGCCC. Protein sequence: CSAALRPPPPQP. The complete CDR3 reads CSAALRPPPPQPQHF.

About this clone itself: From the germline J gene comes the end of the CDR3, since the read stops 3 residues before it. The chain uses TRBV11-2 and TRBJ2-1; TRBD2 matches 11 bases. Germline lookup yields CDR1 SGHAT and CDR2 FQNNGV. The V segment lost 0 bases and the J segment 9 bases; nucleotides outside the gene matches: 4. The CDR3 loop spans 15 amino acids. CDR3 region: CASSLDSGRAFEQFF. The part of the CDR3 DNA that was read is TGTGCCAGCAGCTTAGATAGCGGGAGGGCCTTTGAG.

A remark on this clone: The CDR3 end is not reached by the read, which stops 3 residues before it; the germline J gene fills it in. This chain uses TRBV2 with TRBJ1-2, with D possibly matching TRBD1 (6 bases). The CDR3 runs 13 residues. Per the germline V gene, CDR1 is SNHLY and CDR2 is FYNNEI. Partial CDR3 DNA: TGTGCCAGCCTTAGCGACAGGACAGATACC. It codes for CASLSDRTDT. From start to end, the CDR3 is CASLSDRTDTYTF.

In the case of this clone: The CDR3 end lies 3 residues beyond the end of the read and is filled in from the germline J gene. The J gene is TRBJ2-7, the V gene TRBV7-3; 7 bases match TRBD2. The CDR3 is 13 residues long. Germline lookup yields CDR1 SGHTA and CDR2 FQGTGA. With 4 bases clipped from V and 6 bases from J, the junction kept 6 bases outside the gene matches. CDR3: CASSSWAGAEQYF. Partial CDR3 DNA: TGTGCCAGCAGCTCCTGGGCGGGAGCCGAG.

Note on this clone: Read coverage stops 3 residues before the CDR3 terminus; the germline J gene supplies the remainder. This chain joins TRBV18 and TRBJ1-5, with 9 bases matching TRBD1. CDR3 length equals 15 residues. CDR1 and CDR2 from the germline V gene are KGHSH and LQKENI. CDR3: CASSPRDRVRDPQHF. The part of the CDR3 DNA that was read is TGTGCCAGCTCACCAAGGGACAGGGTTAGAGATCCC. The full variable domain, with the rest looked up from reference TRBV18 and TRBJ1-5, is NAGVMQNPRHLVRRRGQEARLRCSPMKGHSHVYWYRQLPEEGLKFMVYLQKENIIDESGMPKERFSAEFPKEGPSILRIQQVVRGDSAAYFCASSPRDRVRDPQHFGDGTRLSIL.

For this clone: The sequenced fragment ends 3 residues before the CDR3 boundary, so the rest is inferred from the germline J gene. The chain joins TRBV20-1 to TRBJ1-6; possibly TRBD1 for D (5 bases). CDR1 is DFQATT, CDR2 SNEGSKA, per germline (reference sequence). This CDR3 is 15 amino acids long. The V end lost 5 bases, the J end lost 5 bases, and 16 bases lay between the germline ends. The CDR3 loop is CSAVRALGDNSPLHF. The DNA read from the CDR3 is TGCAGTGCTGTCCGGGCCCTAGGGGATAATTCACCC.

Comment on this clone: The sequence runs out 3 residues before the end of the CDR3; the remainder is reconstructed from the germline J gene. J is TRBJ2-2 and V is TRBV20-1, with D tentatively TRBD1 (5 bases). CDR3 length equals 16 residues. Trimming pared 1 base from V and 2 bases from J, leaving 14 bases between. Germline CDR1 and CDR2: DFQATT and SNEGSKA (reference sequence). Incomplete CDR3 DNA: TGCAGTGCTAGAGGTCGGAAGGGGCTTAACACCGGGGAG. Amino acids: CSARGRKGLNTGE. The entire CDR3 protein reads CSARGRKGLNTGELFF.

For this clone: The read stops 3 residues short of the end of the CDR3; the missing end is completed from the germline J gene. This chain uses TRBV19 with TRBJ2-7, with a weak D call TRBD1 (5 bases). CDR3 size: 13 residues. The germline V and J ends were trimmed by 9 bases and 4 bases, with 16 bases remaining between them. Germline lookup yields CDR1 LNHDA and CDR2 SQIVND (reference sequence). CDR3 DNA (partial): TGTGCCAGCTCCTTGGCGACAGATTACGAG. This gives the protein CASSLATDYE. The full CDR3 sequence reads CASSLATDYEQYF. Using reference TRBV19 and TRBJ2-7 for the parts outside the CDR3, the full variable domain is DGGITQSPKYLFRKEGQNVTLSCEQNLNHDAMYWYRQDPGQGLRLIYYSQIVNDFQKGDIAEGYSVSREKKESFPLTVTSAQKNPTAFYLCASSLATDYEQYFGPGTRLTVT.

Note on this clone: The read ends 3 residues early relative to the CDR3; the germline J gene fills the gap. The V and J genes are TRBV6-2 or TRBV6-3 and TRBJ1-1; D is possibly TRBD1 (5 bases). Trimming shortened V by 7 bases and J by 7 bases, and 10 bases separated the two germline ends. The germline V gene has CDR1 MNHEY and CDR2 SVGEGT. The CDR3 covers 11 residues. The DNA read from the CDR3 is TGTGCCAGCAATAGAGGACATGAA. This codes for CASNRGHE. The whole CDR3 region reads CASNRGHEAFF.

A word on this clone: The read falls 3 residues short of the CDR3 end, and the missing part is taken from the germline J gene. The chain links TRBV5-4 to TRBJ2-7; the match to TRBD2 covers 8 bases. This CDR3 spans 15 amino acids. V was pared by 0 bases and J by 4 bases, with 6 bases of the junction left unmatched. From germline, CDR1 is SGHNT and CDR2 YYREEE (reference sequence). CDR3 bases read: TGTGCCAGCAGCTTGGACCCCCAGCGGGAGTACGAG. It encodes CASSLDPQREYE. The whole CDR3 sequence reads CASSLDPQREYEQYF.

As for this clone: The CDR3 extends 3 residues past the end of the read, so its final part is completed from the germline J gene. This chain links TRBV20-1 with TRBJ1-2; 10 bases match TRBD1. Per the germline V gene, CDR1 is DFQATT and CDR2 is SNEGSKA (reference sequence). V lost 5 bases to trimming and J lost 5 bases; unmatched junction nucleotides: 8. This CDR3 has 14 residues. Partial CDR3 DNA: TGCAGTGCTCCTTGGGGACAGGGGACTTATGGC. This encodes CSAPWGQGTYG. The whole CDR3 region reads CSAPWGQGTYGYTF.